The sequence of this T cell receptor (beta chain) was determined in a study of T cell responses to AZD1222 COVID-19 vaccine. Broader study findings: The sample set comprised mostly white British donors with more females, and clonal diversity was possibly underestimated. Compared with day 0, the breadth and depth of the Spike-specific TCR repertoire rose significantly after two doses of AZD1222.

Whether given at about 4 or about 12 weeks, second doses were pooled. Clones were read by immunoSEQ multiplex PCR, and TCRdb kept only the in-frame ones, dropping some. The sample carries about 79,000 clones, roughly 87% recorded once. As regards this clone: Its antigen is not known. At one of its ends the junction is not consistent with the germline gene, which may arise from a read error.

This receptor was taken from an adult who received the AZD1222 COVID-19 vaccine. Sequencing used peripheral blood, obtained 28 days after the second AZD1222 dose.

The DNA of the CDR3 is TGTGCCAGCAGTTTGGGGGGATTAGGGCGCTTTGGGCATTTT. Amino acids: CASSLGGLGRFGHF. This sequence joins TRBV28 and TRBJ2-3; D perhaps matches TRBD2 (6 bases). CDR3 length: 14 amino acids. The germline V gene encodes CDR1 MDHEN and CDR2 SYDVKM.